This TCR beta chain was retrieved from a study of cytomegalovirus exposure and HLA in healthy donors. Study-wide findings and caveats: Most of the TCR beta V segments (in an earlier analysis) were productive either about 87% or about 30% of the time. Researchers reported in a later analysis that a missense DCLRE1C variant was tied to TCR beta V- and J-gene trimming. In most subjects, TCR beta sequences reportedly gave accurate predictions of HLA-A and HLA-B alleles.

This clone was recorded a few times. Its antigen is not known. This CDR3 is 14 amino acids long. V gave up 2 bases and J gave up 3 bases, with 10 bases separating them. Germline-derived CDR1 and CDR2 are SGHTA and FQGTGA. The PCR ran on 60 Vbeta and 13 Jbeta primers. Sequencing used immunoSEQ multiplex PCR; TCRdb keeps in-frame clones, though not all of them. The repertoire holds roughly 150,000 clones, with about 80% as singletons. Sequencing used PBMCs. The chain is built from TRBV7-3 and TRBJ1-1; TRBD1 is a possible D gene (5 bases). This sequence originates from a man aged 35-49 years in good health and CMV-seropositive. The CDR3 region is CASSLRGGDTEAFF. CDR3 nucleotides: TGTGCCAGCAGCTTACGGGGAGGGGACACTGAAGCTTTCTTT.